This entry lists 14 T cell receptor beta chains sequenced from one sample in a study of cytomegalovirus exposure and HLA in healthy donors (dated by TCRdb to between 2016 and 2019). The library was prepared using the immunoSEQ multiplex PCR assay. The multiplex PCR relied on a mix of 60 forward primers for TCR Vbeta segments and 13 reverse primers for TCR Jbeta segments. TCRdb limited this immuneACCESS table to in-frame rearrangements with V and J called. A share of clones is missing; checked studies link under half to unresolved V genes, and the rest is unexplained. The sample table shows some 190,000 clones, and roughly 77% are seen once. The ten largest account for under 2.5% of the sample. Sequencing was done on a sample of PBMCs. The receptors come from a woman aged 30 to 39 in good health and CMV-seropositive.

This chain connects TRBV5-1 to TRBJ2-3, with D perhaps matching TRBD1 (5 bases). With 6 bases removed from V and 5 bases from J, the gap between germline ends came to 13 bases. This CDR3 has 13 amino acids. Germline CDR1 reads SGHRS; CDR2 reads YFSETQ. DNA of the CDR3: TGCGCCAGCACCAGGGATTGGGGAGATACGCAGTATTTT. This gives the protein CASTRDWGDTQYF.

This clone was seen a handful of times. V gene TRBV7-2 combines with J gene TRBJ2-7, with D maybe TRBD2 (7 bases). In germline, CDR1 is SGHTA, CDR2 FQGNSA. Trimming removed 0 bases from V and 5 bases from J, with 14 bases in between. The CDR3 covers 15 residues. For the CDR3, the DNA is TGTGCCAGCAGCTTAGCGGGGGGGCTGGCCAACGAGCAGTACTTC. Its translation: CASSLAGGLANEQYF.

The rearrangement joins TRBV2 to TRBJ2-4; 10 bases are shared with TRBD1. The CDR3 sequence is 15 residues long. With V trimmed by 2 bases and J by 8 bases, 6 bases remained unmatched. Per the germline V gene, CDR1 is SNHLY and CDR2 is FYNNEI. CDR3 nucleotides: TGTGCCAGCAGTGAATATAGGACAGGGGGGGACATTCAGTACTTC. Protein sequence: CASSEYRTGGDIQYF.

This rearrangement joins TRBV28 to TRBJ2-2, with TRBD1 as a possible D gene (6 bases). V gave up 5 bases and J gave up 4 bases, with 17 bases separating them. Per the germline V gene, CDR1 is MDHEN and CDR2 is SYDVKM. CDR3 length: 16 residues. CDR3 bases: TGTGCCAGCAGTGCAATATACAGGGAGCCCACCGGGGAGCTGTTTTTT. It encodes CASSAIYREPTGELFF.

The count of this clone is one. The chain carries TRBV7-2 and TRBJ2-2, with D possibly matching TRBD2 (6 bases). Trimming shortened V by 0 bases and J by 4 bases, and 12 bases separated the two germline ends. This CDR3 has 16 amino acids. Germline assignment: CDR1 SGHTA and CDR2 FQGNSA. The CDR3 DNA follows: TGTGCCAGCAGCTTAGCGGGGGGTACGGGCACCGGGGAGCTGTTTTTT. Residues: CASSLAGGTGTGELFF. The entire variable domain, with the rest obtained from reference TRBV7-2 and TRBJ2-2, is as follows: GAGVSQSPSNKVTEKGKDVELRCDPISGHTALYWYRQSLGQGLEFLIYFQGNSAPDKSGLPSDRFSAERTGGSVSTLTIQRTQQEDSAVYLCASSLAGGTGTGELFFGEGSRLTVL.

The CDR3 DNA sequence: TGTGCCAGCAGCGGTACTAGCGGGGGGCCCTATGAGCAGTTCTTC. Encoded protein: CASSGTSGGPYEQFF. This chain links TRBV7-8 with TRBJ2-1; 12 bases align to TRBD2. V was clipped by 5 bases and J by 8 bases; unmatched bases: 7. This CDR3 is 15 amino acids long. Germline CDR1 is SGHVS and CDR2 is FQNEAQ.

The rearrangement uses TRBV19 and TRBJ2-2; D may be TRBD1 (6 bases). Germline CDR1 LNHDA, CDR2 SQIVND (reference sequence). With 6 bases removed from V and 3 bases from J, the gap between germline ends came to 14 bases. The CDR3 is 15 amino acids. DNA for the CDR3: TGTGCCAGTAGCCCGGGGCAGGGGTACACCGGGGAGCTGTTTTTT. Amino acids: CASSPGQGYTGELFF.

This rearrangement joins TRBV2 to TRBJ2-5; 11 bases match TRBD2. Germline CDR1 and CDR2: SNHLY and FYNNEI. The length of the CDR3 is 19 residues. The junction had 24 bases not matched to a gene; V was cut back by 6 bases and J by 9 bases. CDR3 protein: CASSDPPYTGTSGDWAQYF. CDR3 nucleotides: TGTGCCAGCAGCGATCCGCCGTATACCGGGACTAGCGGAGACTGGGCCCAGTACTTC.

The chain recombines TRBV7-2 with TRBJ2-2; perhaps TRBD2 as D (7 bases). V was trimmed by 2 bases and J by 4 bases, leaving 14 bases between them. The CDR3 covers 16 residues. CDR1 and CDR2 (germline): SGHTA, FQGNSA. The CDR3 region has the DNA TGTGCCAGCAGCTTAAGGGGGGGCCGGGGCACCGGGGAGCTGTTTTTT. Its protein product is CASSLRGGRGTGELFF.

The CDR3 nucleotides are TGTGCCAGCAGCGTAGGTGGTTTGCGGGCCTACAATGAGCAGTTCTTC. Protein product: CASSVGGLRAYNEQFF. The chain uses TRBV9 and TRBJ2-1; possibly TRBD2 for D (5 bases). The CDR3 contains 16 residues. Germline V gene data show CDR1 as SGDLS and CDR2 as YYNGEE. Trimming pared 0 bases from V and 2 bases from J, leaving 12 bases between.

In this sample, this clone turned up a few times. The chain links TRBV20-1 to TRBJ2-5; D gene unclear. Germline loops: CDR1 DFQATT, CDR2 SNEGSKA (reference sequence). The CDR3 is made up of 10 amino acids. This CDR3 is CAPLAETQYF. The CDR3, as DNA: TGCGCCCCGCTGGCTGAGACCCAGTACTTC.

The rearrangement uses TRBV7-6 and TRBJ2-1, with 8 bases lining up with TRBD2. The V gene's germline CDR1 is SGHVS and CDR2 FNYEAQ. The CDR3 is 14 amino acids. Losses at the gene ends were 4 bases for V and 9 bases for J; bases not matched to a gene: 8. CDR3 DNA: TGTGCCAGCAGCTCCATCGGGGGGGCGACTGAGCAGTTCTTC. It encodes CASSSIGGATEQFF.

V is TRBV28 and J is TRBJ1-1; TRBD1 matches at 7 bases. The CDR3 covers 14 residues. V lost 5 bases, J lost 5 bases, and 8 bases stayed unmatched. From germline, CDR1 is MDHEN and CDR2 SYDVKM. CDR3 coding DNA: TGTGCCAGCAGTGCCCGAGGCAGGGGGACTGAAGCTTTCTTT. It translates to CASSARGRGTEAFF.

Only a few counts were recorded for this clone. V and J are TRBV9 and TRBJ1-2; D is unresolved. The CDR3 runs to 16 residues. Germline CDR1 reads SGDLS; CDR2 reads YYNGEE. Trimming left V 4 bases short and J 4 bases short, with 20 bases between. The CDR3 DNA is TGTGCCAGCAGCCATATACACTCGACGGGTCGCTATGGCTACACCTTC. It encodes CASSHIHSTGRYGYTF.